What follows describes a single T cell receptor (beta chain). What antigen it recognizes has not been identified. It has no much larger one-base neighbor in the sample; base qualities were not kept. CDR1 and CDR2 are drawn from the germline V gene: SGHDT, YYEEEE. Including the terminal cysteine and phenylalanine, the CDR3 comprises 14 residues. Left in the record is the CDR3 DNA by itself, 42 bases read in frame from the first base. The germline V and J ends show losses of 3 bases and 4 bases respectively, and no gene match explains 1 base of the junction. The CDR3 regions of human TCRbeta chains were analyzed by immunosequencing. In the original analysis: TCRs in the repertoires were matched against a reference library of SARS-CoV-2-specific TCRs that had been generated with the MIRA antigen-specificity platform. Breadth meant the fraction of unique TCRs that were SARS-CoV-2-associated, whereas depth meant the fraction of total T cells that were SARS-CoV-2-associated. Using the MIRA data, each spike-specific TCR was mapped to the spike region that the TCR reacts to and placed in a CD4 or CD8 class. Log10-transformed breadth and depth values were compared by one-way ANOVA with Sidak's multiple comparisons tests. TCRdb took over this immuneACCESS table, retaining in-frame rearrangements with V and J assigned. Such tables are incomplete; in checked studies, under half of the missing clones stem from an unresolved V gene, and the remainder is unexplained. From that table come the V and J calls and clone size; the DNA was used to work out D and trimming. Present in this sample are 98,000 or so clones, around nine tenths of which were seen just once. The biggest ten clones account for about 16% of the sample.

Per the publication, the time point label means: about 28 days (+/-7) after the second vaccine dose. AZD1222 recipients given second doses at about 4 weeks or at about 12 weeks were pooled, since spike-specific TCR depth and breadth were not found to differ between the two schedules. Samples from vaccinated people were obtained from the UK trials COV001 and COV002, which included a single-blind randomized controlled phase 2/3 trial of AZD1222 (ChAdOx1 nCoV-19) in healthy adults. Trial participant PBMC samples were collected at day 0 and day 28 after the second dose for TCRbeta chain sequencing. This entry belongs to a study of T cell responses to AZD1222 COVID-19 vaccine (dated by TCRdb to 2020 to 2022). As for the study more broadly: A total of just over 230 trial participants underwent TCR sequencing, of whom roughly 210 had received two doses of AZD1222 and about 25 had received two doses of the MenACWY control vaccine. Enrollment into the trials was organized by age into subgroups of 18-55, 56-69 and 70-plus years, and those subgroups contained roughly 150, 30 and 60 TCR-sequenced participants, respectively. Here is what the overall study found, with its caveats: Conclusions about previously exposed vaccinees are limited because only a handful of AZD1222 recipients were SARS-CoV-2 seropositive at baseline. Epitopes outside the regions mutated in the B.1.351 and B.1.1.7 variants were reportedly recognized by nearly half of the unique spike-specific TCRs. After two AZD1222 doses, both the breadth and the depth of spike-specific TCRs were significantly higher than at day 0 and than in MenACWY recipients. Most participants were white British and females outnumbered males, and the authors suggested that clonal diversity may have been underestimated. Because no day 14 peak-response samples were available, the repertoires could be characterized only after the peak T cell response. In the small 56-69-year group, the increase in depth fell short of significance, most likely because of low power. The whole spike protein was spanned by vaccine-associated CD4 TCRs, and dominant responses were seen in regions 160-218 and 743-854.

This receptor was taken from an adult who received the AZD1222 COVID-19 vaccine. The chain is made from TRBV5-6 and TRBJ2-4; TRBD2 agrees with 10 junctional bases. Specimen: peripheral blood, collected 28 days after the second AZD1222 dose. CDR3 protein: CASSSLAGKNIQYF. The DNA is TGTGCCAGCAGCTCACTAGCGGGGAAAAACATTCAGTACTTC.